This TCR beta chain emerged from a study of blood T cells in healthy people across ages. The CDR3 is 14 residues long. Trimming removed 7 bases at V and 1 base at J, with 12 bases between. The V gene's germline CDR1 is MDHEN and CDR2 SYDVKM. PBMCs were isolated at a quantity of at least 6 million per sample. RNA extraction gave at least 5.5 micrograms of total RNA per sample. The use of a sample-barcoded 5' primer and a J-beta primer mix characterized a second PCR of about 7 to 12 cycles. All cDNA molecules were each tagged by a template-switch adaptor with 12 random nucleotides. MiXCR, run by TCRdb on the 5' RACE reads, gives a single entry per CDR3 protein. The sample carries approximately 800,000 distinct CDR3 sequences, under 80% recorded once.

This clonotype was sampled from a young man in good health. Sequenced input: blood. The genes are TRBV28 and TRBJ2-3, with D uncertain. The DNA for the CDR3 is TGTGCCAGCAAGCCCGACGTGGGCACAGATACGCAGTATTTT. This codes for CASKPDVGTDTQYF.